The next 9 T cell receptor beta chains were all read from a single sample in a study of blood T cell repertoires in COVID-19. TCRdb's copy holds only in-frame clones and misses some; the assay was immunoSEQ multiplex PCR. This sample has approximately 250,000 clones, with 86% found just once. Sample: peripheral blood. These receptors all come from a man in his thirties or forties who had recovered from COVID-19.

The chain employs TRBV6-1 and TRBJ2-7; tentative D call: TRBD1 (6 bases). Between the trimmed V and J ends, which lost 3 bases and 5 bases, there was a span of 11 bases. This CDR3 has 13 residues. Germline lookup yields CDR1 MNHNS and CDR2 SASEGT. CDR3 residues: CASSDRGGDEQYF. The CDR3 nucleotides are TGTGCCAGCAGTGACCGTGGGGGCGACGAGCAGTACTTC.

This chain connects TRBV3-1 (or the pseudogene TRBV3-2) to TRBJ2-1; weak D call: TRBD1 (6 bases). CDR3 length equals 16 residues. From germline, CDR1 is LGHDT and CDR2 YNNKEL (reference sequence). The germline V and J ends were trimmed by 1 base and 7 bases, with 17 bases remaining between them. In DNA form, the CDR3 reads TGTGCCAGCAGCCAAGGCAACAGGGTCGTAAGTAATGAGCAGTTCTTC. Translating gives CASSQGNRVVSNEQFF.

Concerning this clone itself: One end of the junction is discordant with germline, which a read error may explain. The chain is built from TRBV27 and TRBJ1-3; no firm D call. The CDR3 has 10 amino acids. CDR1 is MNHEY, CDR2 SMNVEV, per germline (reference sequence). Written as DNA, the CDR3 is TGTGCCAGCAGTCCAGAGGAACCTCTCTTT. As protein: CASSPEEPLF.

This clone was picked up a small number of times. The CDR3 region is CASSRDSGQETQYF. The CDR3 nucleotides are TGCGCCAGCAGTCGGGACTCCGGCCAAGAGACCCAGTACTTC. V and J are TRBV10-1 and TRBJ2-5; tentative D call: TRBD2 (6 bases). V lost 5 bases and J 1 base, leaving 11 bases between the germline ends. CDR1 WNHNN and CDR2 SYGVQD come from the germline V gene (reference sequence). The CDR3 is made up of 14 amino acids.

The gene calls are TRBV5-6 and TRBJ2-7; TRBD1 is a possible D gene (5 bases). The V end was cut by 5 bases, the J end by 6 bases, with 18 bases between. The CDR3 has 14 amino acids. In germline, CDR1 is SGHDT, CDR2 YYEEEE. DNA of the CDR3: TGTGCCAGCAGTTATTCCGGGCCTCAGGGCGAGCAGTACTTC. Protein: CASSYSGPQGEQYF.

This chain uses TRBV21-1 with TRBJ1-1; the listed D gene, TRBD1, was not tested against the DNA. TRBV21-1 is deemed a pseudogene. This CDR3 comprises 15 residues. CDR3 coding DNA: TGTGCCAGCAGCGCCCGGGACAGACCGAACACTGAAGCTTTCTTT. It codes for CASSARDRPNTEAFF.

The rearrangement links TRBV6-4 to TRBJ2-3, with TRBD2 matching 13 bases. Germline lookup yields CDR1 MRHNA and CDR2 SNTAGT. CDR3 size: 15 residues. The V gene end was trimmed by 0 bases and the J gene end by 6 bases; junction bases not matched to a gene: 0. DNA of the CDR3: TGTGCCAGCAGTGACTCGACTAGCGGGGGGGATACGCAGTATTTT. It specifies CASSDSTSGGDTQYF.

V usage is TRBV5-1 and J usage is TRBJ2-7; TRBD1 aligns across 7 bases. J gave up 5 bases and V 7 bases, and 9 bases lay outside the gene matches. The germline gives CDR1 SGHRS, CDR2 YFSETQ. The CDR3 totals 13 residues. The CDR3 loop is CASGNRGIHEQYF. DNA for the CDR3: TGCGCCAGCGGAAACAGGGGCATCCACGAGCAGTACTTC.

The rearrangement joins TRBV18 to TRBJ1-2; D remains ambiguous. There are 15 residues in the CDR3. Germline CDR1 and CDR2: KGHSH and LQKENI. Trimming cost V 2 bases and J 0 bases, with 10 bases left between them. CDR3 in amino acids: CASSPGGKANYGYTF. The CDR3 DNA follows: TGTGCCAGCTCACCAGGAGGCAAGGCTAACTATGGCTACACCTTC.